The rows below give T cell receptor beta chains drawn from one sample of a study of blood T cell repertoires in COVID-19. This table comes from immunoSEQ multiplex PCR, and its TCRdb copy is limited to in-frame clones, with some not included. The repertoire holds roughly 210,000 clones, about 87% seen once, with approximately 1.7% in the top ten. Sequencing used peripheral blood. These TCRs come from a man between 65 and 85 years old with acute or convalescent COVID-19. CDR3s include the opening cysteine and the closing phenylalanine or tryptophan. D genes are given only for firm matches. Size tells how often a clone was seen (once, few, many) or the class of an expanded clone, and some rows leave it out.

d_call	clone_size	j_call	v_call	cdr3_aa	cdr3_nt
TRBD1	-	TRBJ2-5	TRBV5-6	CASSLQGAIAETQYF	TGTGCCAGCAGCTTACAGGGGGCGATAGCAGAGACCCAGTACTTC
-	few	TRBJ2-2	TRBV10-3	CAISPRVDGELFF	TGTGCCATCTCTCCTAGAGTGGACGGGGAGCTGTTTTTT
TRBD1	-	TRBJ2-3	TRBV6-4	CASSDGTGSTDTQYF	TGTGCCAGCAGTGACGGGACAGGGAGCACAGATACGCAGTATTTT
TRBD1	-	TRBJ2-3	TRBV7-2	CASSLDRPPGTDTQYF	TGTGCCAGCAGCTTGGACAGGCCCCCTGGCACAGATACGCAGTATTTT
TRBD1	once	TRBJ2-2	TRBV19	CASSVVKGTENTGELFF	TGTGCCAGTAGCGTCGTCAAGGGGACAGAGAACACCGGGGAGCTGTTTTTT
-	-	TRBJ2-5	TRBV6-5	CASSRGPGETQYF	TGTGCCAGCAGTCGCGGGCCGGGAGAGACCCAGTACTTC
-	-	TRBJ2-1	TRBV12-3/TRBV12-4	CASLASSYNEQFF	TGTGCCAGCCTAGCAAGCTCCTACAATGAGCAGTTCTTC
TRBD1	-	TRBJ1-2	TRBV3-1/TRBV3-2	CASSQGQGRVNYGYTF	TGTGCCAGCAGCCAAGGACAGGGACGGGTCAACTATGGCTACACCTTC
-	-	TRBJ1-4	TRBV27	CASSFQGPNEKLFF	TGTGCCAGCAGTTTTCAGGGGCCAAACGAAAAACTGTTTTTT
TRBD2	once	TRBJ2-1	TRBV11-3	CASSLTAGVSNEQFF	TGTGCCAGCAGCTTAACGGCGGGAGTATCCAATGAGCAGTTCTTC
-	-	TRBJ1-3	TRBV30	CAWQGSGNTIYF	TGTGCCTGGCAGGGTTCTGGAAACACCATATATTTT
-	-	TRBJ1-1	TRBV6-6	CASSSGRIREGPEAFF	TGTGCCAGCAGTTCGGGCCGGATACGGGAGGGGCCTGAAGCTTTCTTT
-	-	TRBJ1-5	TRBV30	CAWTPGRRGQPQHF	TGTGCCTGGACCCCGGGCCGGAGGGGTCAGCCCCAGCATTTT
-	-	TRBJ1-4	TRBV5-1	CASSLSLIGNSEKLFF	TGCGCCAGCAGCTTGTCCCTCATCGGGAATAGTGAAAAACTGTTTTTT
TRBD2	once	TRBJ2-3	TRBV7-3	CASSLVVAGATDTQYF	TGTGCCAGCAGCTTAGTGGTAGCGGGAGCCACAGATACGCAGTATTTT
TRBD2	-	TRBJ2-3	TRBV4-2	CASSSHSGRTDTQYF	TGTGCCAGCAGCTCCCATAGCGGGAGAACAGATACGCAGTATTTT
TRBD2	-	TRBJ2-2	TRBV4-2	CASSQEYGLAGGPFTGELFF	TGTGCCAGCAGCCAAGAATACGGGCTAGCGGGAGGGCCATTCACCGGGGAGCTGTTTTTT
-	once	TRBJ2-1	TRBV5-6	CASNGVVSSYNEQFF	TGTGCCAGCAACGGGGTGGTTAGCTCCTACAATGAGCAGTTCTTC
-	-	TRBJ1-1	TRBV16	CASSSFEGNTEAFF	TGTGCCAGCAGCTCCTTCGAGGGAAACACTGAAGCTTTCTTT
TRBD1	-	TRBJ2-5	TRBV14	CASSPPGQGAQRETQYF	TGTGCCAGCAGCCCCCCCGGGCAGGGGGCCCAAAGGGAGACCCAGTACTTC
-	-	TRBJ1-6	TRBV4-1	CASSQDLGRGNSPLHF	TGCGCCAGCAGCCAAGATTTGGGCAGGGGTAATTCACCCCTCCACTTT
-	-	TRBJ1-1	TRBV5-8	CASSSGQKGTEAFF	TGTGCCAGCAGCTCGGGACAAAAGGGCACTGAAGCTTTCTTT